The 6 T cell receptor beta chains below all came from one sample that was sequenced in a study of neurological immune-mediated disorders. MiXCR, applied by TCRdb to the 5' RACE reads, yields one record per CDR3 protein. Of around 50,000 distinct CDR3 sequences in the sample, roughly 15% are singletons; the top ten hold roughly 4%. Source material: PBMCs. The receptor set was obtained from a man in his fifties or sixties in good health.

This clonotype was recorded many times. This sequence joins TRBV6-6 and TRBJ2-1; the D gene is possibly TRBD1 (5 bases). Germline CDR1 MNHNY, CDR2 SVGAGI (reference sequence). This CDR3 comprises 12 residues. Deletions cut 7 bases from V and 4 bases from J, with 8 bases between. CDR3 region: CASNQGYNEQFF. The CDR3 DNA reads TGTGCCAGCAATCAGGGATACAATGAGCAGTTCTTC.

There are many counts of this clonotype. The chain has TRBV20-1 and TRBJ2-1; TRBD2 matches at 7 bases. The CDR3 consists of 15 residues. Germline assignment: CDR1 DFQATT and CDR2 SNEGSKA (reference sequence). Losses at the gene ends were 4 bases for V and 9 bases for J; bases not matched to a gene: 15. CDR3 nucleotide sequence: TGCAGTGCTACCCCCCGGACTAGAATCGACTTTGAGCAGTTCTTC. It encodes CSATPRTRIDFEQFF.

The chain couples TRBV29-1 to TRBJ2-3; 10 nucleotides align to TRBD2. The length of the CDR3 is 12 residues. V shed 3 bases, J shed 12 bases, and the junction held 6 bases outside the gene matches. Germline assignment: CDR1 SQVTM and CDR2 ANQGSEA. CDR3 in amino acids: CSVDFLAGEQYF. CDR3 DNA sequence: TGCAGCGTTGATTTCCTAGCGGGGGAACAGTATTTT.

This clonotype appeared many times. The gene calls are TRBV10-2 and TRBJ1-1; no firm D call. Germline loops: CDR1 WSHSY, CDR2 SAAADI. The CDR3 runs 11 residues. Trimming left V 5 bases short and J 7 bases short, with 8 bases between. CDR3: CASSWTGEAFF. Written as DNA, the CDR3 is TGCGCCAGCAGTTGGACGGGTGAAGCTTTCTTT.

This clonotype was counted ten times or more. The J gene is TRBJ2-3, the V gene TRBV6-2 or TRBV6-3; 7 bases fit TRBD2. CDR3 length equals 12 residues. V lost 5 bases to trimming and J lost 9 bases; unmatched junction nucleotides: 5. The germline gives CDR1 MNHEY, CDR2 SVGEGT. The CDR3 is CASSHPGLTQYF. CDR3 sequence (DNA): TGTGCCAGCAGTCATCCGGGACTAACGCAGTATTTT.

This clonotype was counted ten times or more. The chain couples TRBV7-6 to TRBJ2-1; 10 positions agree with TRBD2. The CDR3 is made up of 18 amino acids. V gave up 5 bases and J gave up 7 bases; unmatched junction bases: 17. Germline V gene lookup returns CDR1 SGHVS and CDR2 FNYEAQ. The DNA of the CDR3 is TGTGCCAGCAGCACGAGCCCCCTCAGACTAGCGGGCCGGAATGAGCAGTTCTTC. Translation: CASSTSPLRLAGRNEQFF. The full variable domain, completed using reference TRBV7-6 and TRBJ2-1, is GAGVSQSPRYKVTKRGQDVALRCDPISGHVSLYWYRQALGQGPEFLTYFNYEAQQDKSGLPNDRFSAERPEGSISTLTIQRTEQRDSAMYRCASSTSPLRLAGRNEQFFGPGTRLTVL.